This TCR beta chain is drawn from a study of cytomegalovirus exposure and HLA in healthy donors. Study-wide points: Analyzed later, most CMV-associated TCR beta chains appeared HLA-restricted.

PCR involved 60 Vbeta and 13 Jbeta primers. TCRdb's table, derived via immunoSEQ multiplex PCR, lists solely in-frame clones and lacks some. There are approximately 130,000 clones in the sample; 80% to 85% occur only once, and 2% to 2.5% lies in the top ten. Trimming removed 4 bases from V and 5 bases from J, with 11 bases in between. Germline V gene data show CDR1 as SEHNR and CDR2 as FQNEAQ (reference sequence). This CDR3 spans 14 amino acids. In regard to this clone: Its antigen remains unidentified.

Sequenced input: PBMCs. The V call is TRBV7-9, the J call TRBJ2-2; maybe TRBD1 (6 bases). The receptor was derived from a woman aged 40 to 55 in good health and CMV-seronegative. The CDR3 coding sequence is TGTGCCAGCAGCTCGCGAACAGGGACCGGGGAGCTGTTTTTT. Translated, it gives CASSSRTGTGELFF. Drawing the rest from reference TRBV7-9 and TRBJ2-2, the complete variable domain is DTGVSQNPRHKITKRGQNVTFRCDPISEHNRLYWYRQTLGQGPEFLTYFQNEAQLEKSRLLSDRFSAERPKGSFSTLEIQRTEQGDSAMYLCASSSRTGTGELFFGEGSRLTVL.